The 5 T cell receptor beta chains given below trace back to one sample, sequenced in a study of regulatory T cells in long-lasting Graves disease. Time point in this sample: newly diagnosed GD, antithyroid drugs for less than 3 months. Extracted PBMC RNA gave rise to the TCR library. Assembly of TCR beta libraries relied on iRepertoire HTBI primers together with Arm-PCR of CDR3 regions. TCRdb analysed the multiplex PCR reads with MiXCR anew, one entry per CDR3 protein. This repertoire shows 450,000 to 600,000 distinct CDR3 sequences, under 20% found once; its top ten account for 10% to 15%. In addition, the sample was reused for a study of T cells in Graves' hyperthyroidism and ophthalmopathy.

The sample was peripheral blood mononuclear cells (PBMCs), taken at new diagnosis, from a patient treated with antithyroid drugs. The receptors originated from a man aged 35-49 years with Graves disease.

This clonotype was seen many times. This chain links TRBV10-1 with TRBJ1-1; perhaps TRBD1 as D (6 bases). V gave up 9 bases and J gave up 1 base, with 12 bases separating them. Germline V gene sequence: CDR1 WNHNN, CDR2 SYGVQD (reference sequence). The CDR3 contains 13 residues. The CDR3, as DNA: TGCGCCAGTATGGGGGGGCCGAACACTGAAGCTTTCTTT. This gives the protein CASMGGPNTEAFF.

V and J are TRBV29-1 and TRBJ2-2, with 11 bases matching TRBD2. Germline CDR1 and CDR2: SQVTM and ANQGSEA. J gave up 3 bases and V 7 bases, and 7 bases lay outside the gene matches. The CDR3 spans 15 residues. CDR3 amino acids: CSAGGTSGYTGELFF. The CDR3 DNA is TGCAGCGCTGGGGGGACTAGCGGATACACCGGGGAGCTGTTTTTT.

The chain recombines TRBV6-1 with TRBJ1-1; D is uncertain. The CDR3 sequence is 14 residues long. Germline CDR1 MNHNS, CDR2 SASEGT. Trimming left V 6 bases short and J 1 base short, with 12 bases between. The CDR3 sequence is CASSRDTRNTEAFF. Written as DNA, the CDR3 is TGTGCCAGCAGCCGAGACACTAGGAACACTGAAGCTTTCTTT.

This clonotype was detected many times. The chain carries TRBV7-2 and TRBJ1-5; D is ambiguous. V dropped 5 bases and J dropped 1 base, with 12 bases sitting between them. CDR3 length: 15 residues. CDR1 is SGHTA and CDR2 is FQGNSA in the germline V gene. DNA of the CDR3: TGTGCCAGCAGCCCGGTCGGAACAAGCAATCAGCCCCAGCATTTT. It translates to CASSPVGTSNQPQHF.

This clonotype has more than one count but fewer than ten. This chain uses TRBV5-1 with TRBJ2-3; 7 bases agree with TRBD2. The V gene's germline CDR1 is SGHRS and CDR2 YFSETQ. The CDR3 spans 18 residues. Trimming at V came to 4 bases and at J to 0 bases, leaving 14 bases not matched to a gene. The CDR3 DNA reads TGCGCCAGCAGCACACTCGGTTTAGGACTAGGGAGCACAGATACGCAGTATTTT. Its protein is CASSTLGLGLGSTDTQYF.